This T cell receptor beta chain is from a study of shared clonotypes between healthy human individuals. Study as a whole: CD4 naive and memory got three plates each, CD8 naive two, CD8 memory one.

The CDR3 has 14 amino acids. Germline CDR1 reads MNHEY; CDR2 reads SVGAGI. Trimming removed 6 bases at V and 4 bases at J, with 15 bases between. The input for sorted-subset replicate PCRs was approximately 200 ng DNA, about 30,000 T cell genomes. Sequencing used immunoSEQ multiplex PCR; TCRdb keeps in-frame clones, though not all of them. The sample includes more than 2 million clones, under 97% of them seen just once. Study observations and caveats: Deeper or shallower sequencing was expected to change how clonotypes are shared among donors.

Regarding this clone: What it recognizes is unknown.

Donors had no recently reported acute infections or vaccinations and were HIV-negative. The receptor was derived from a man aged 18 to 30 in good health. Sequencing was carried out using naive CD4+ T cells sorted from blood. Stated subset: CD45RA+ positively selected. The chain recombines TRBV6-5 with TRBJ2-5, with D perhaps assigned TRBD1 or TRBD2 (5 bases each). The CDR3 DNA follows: TGTGCCAGCAGCCGAGGACGGGGCGCAGAGACCCAGTACTTC. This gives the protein CASSRGRGAETQYF.